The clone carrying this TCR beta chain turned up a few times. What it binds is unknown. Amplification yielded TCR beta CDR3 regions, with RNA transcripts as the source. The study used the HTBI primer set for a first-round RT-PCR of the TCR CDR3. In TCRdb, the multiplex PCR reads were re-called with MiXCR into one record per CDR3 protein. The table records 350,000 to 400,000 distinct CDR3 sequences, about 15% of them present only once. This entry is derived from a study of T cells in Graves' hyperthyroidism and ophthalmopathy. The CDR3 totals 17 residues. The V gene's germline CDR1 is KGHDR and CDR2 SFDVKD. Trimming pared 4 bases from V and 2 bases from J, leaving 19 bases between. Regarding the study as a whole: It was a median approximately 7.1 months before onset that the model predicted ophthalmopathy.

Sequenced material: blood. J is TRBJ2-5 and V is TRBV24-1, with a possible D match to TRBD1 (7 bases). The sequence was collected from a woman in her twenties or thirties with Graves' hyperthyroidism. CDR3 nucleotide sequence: TGTGCCACCAGTGACCTACCCAGGGGGGTCCGGCAAGAGACCCAGTACTTC. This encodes CATSDLPRGVRQETQYF.